The present T cell receptor beta chain was sequenced within a study of OX40 agonist ivuxolimab in advanced cancers. Turning to the study itself: The patients' treatment was ivuxolimab, an agonistic anti-OX40 (CD134) antibody. Having had anti-PD-1, anti-PD-L1 or anti-CTLA-4 therapy before was allowed, and roughly 40% had some.

CDR1 MNHNS and CDR2 SASEGT come from the germline V gene. This CDR3 is 15 amino acids long. V shed 1 base and J shed 1 base, with 8 bases lying between them. Produced via immunoSEQ multiplex PCR; TCRdb's table is partial and in-frame only. The sample holds 60,000 to 90,000 clones, around 86% seen once. This clone was seen a single time. The chain employs TRBV6-1 and TRBJ2-1, with D perhaps TRBD2 (6 bases). The specimen comprised CD4+ or CD8+ T cells sorted from blood, sampled in a trial of the OX40 agonist ivuxolimab. The receptor was derived from an adult with an advanced solid tumor such as melanoma, head and neck, liver or kidney cancer. The CDR3 DNA follows: TGTGCCAGCAGTGAAGGGAGGGCGTCCTACAATGAGCAGTTCTTC. Translation: CASSEGRASYNEQFF.